Below are 6 T cell receptor beta chains sequenced from a single sample in a study of shared clonotypes between healthy human individuals (dated by TCRdb to 2020 to 2022). The method was the immunoSEQ multiplex PCR assay. TCRdb obtained this table from immuneACCESS and retained in-frame rearrangements with V and J assigned. These tables miss some clones; where compared with another copy, unresolved V genes account for less than half of the shortfall, and the remainder is unexplained. The sample table records millions of clones; over 85% of these occur just once. The biggest ten clones account for about 0.39% of the sample. The specimen sequenced was naive CD4+ T cells from PBMCs. The sample's cell subset or site label, decoded: CD45RA+ positively selected. The source of these receptors is a man aged 18 to 30 in good health. Some clones in this sample may be carry-over from other donors' samples.

For this clone: The sample has other DNA sequences that encode this CDR3 too. The chain joins TRBV5-1 to TRBJ1-2; D is unclear. The CDR3 consists of 14 residues. In germline, CDR1 is SGHRS, CDR2 YFSETQ. V lost 0 bases and J 3 bases, leaving 9 bases between the germline ends. CDR3 loop: CASSLALGDYGYTF. The CDR3 coding sequence is TGCGCCAGCAGCTTGGCCTTAGGAGACTATGGCTACACCTTC.

The chain uses TRBV27 and TRBJ2-6; no clear D gene. Germline CDR1 and CDR2: MNHEY and SMNVEV (reference sequence). The V gene lost 0 bases and the J gene lost 3 bases, with 6 bases spanning the gap. CDR3 size: 15 residues. The DNA of the CDR3 is TGTGCCAGCAGTTTATCGTGGGTTGGGGCCAACGTCCTGACTTTC. Its protein is CASSLSWVGANVLTF.

The rearrangement joins TRBV19 to TRBJ2-5; 7 positions match TRBD2. Germline V lookup: CDR1 LNHDA, CDR2 SQIVND (reference sequence). The CDR3 spans 13 residues. Trimming at V came to 10 bases and at J to 1 base, leaving 6 bases not matched to a gene. The CDR3 region is CATRGVSQETQYF. For the CDR3, the DNA is TGTGCCACCCGGGGGGTCTCCCAAGAGACCCAGTACTTC.

This sequence joins TRBV5-4 and TRBJ2-7, with 7 bases lining up with TRBD2. The V and J ends lost 4 bases and 3 bases, in that order; junction bases with no gene match: 7. Germline V gene data show CDR1 as SGHNT and CDR2 as YYREEE (reference sequence). This CDR3 comprises 14 residues. The CDR3 sequence: CASSGGAGNYEQYF. The CDR3 DNA is TGTGCCAGCAGCGGGGGAGCGGGGAACTACGAGCAGTACTTC.

This sequence joins TRBV7-2 and TRBJ2-7; 7 nucleotides line up with TRBD1. Germline V gene lookup returns CDR1 SGHTA and CDR2 FQGNSA. Trimming took 5 bases from V and 10 from J; bases not matched to a gene: 8. The CDR3 length is 12 residues. The CDR3 reads CASSVRQGSQYF. The CDR3 bases are TGTGCCAGCAGCGTTCGACAGGGTAGTCAGTACTTC.

J is TRBJ2-3 and V is TRBV7-2; 9 positions agree with TRBD2. Germline V gene lookup returns CDR1 SGHTA and CDR2 FQGNSA. The CDR3 loop spans 19 amino acids. V dropped 4 bases and J dropped 3; count of bases not matched to a gene: 17. CDR3 protein: CASSSAGAGGPRVTDTQYF. The CDR3 nucleotides are TGTGCCAGCAGCTCAGCGGGGGCGGGAGGGCCGAGGGTAACAGATACGCAGTATTTT.